The 8 T cell receptor beta chains presented below share a single source sample, sequenced in a study of blood T cell repertoires in COVID-19. Assay used: immunoSEQ multiplex PCR; TCRdb lists only in-frame clones, some missing. The table lists 200,000 or so clones, around 86% of them singletons. Input material: peripheral blood. Receptors were obtained from a woman aged 40 to 49 with acute or convalescent COVID-19.

The rearrangement links TRBV11-2 to TRBJ2-7; 11 positions agree with TRBD2. The V and J ends lost 5 bases and 4 bases, in that order; junction bases with no gene match: 7. The germline V gene encodes CDR1 SGHAT and CDR2 FQNNGV. The CDR3 spans 15 residues. The CDR3 nucleotides are TGTGCCAGCAGCCCCCCCGGGACTAGCGGTTACGAGCAGTACTTC. The encoded protein is CASSPPGTSGYEQYF.

The V and J genes are TRBV18 and TRBJ2-7; D possibly corresponds to TRBD1 (6 bases). Germline V gene data show CDR1 as KGHSH and CDR2 as LQKENI. This CDR3 contains 14 residues. With 2 bases removed from V and 0 bases from J, the gap between germline ends came to 8 bases. For the CDR3, the DNA is TGTGCCAGCTCACCAAGGGGGACCTCCTACGAGCAGTACTTC. Protein product: CASSPRGTSYEQYF. The full variable domain, in which reference TRBV18 and TRBJ2-7 provide the parts outside the CDR3, is NAGVMQNPRHLVRRRGQEARLRCSPMKGHSHVYWYRQLPEEGLKFMVYLQKENIIDESGMPKERFSAEFPKEGPSILRIQQVVRGDSAAYFCASSPRGTSYEQYFGPGTRLTVT.

V and J are TRBV6-1 and TRBJ2-5, with 7 positions matching TRBD1. CDR3 length: 16 amino acids. Germline CDR1 and CDR2: MNHNS and SASEGT. V gave up 2 bases and J gave up 1 base; unmatched junction bases: 7. The CDR3 sequence: CASSERGTALQETQYF. CDR3 sequence (DNA): TGTGCCAGCAGTGAAAGGGGGACAGCACTCCAAGAGACCCAGTACTTC.

The J gene is TRBJ1-1, the V gene TRBV27; D not resolved. V was pared by 4 bases and J by 0 bases, with 9 bases between. Per germline, CDR1 MNHEY and CDR2 SMNVEV (reference sequence). The CDR3 sequence is 14 residues long. The CDR3 sequence: CASSYNPMNTEAFF. CDR3 DNA: TGTGCCAGCAGTTATAACCCTATGAACACTGAAGCTTTCTTT.

V usage is TRBV18 and J usage is TRBJ1-2; 9 nucleotides line up with TRBD1. Germline loops: CDR1 KGHSH, CDR2 LQKENI. This CDR3 spans 15 amino acids. Trimming cost V 6 bases and J 6 bases; bases outside gene matches: 11. This CDR3 reads CASSNTGGLVDGYTF. DNA for the CDR3: TGTGCCAGCTCCAACACAGGGGGCCTTGTCGATGGCTACACCTTC. The full variable domain, its missing parts supplied by reference TRBV18 and TRBJ1-2, is NAGVMQNPRHLVRRRGQEARLRCSPMKGHSHVYWYRQLPEEGLKFMVYLQKENIIDESGMPKERFSAEFPKEGPSILRIQQVVRGDSAAYFCASSNTGGLVDGYTFGSGTRLTVV.

J is TRBJ2-1 and V is TRBV3-1 (or the pseudogene TRBV3-2), with TRBD2 matching over 7 bases. The CDR3 covers 16 residues. Looked up from germline, CDR1 is LGHDT and CDR2 is YNNKEL (reference sequence). The junction had 13 bases not matched to a gene; V was cut back by 6 bases and J by 5 bases. CDR3 nucleotide sequence: TGTGCCAGCAGGCCGCTCTCGTCTAGCGGTAACAATGAGCAGTTCTTC. The encoded protein is CASRPLSSSGNNEQFF.

The chain uses TRBV4-2 and TRBJ2-3; a possible D gene is TRBD2 (7 bases). The germline V gene encodes CDR1 LGHNA and CDR2 YNFKEQ. There are 17 residues in the CDR3. The V end lost 0 bases, the J end lost 2 bases, and 15 bases lay between the germline ends. The CDR3 sequence: CASSQDLGEGDTDTQYF. The CDR3 DNA reads as TGTGCCAGCAGCCAAGATTTGGGGGAGGGGGACACAGATACGCAGTATTTT.

The chain links TRBV5-1 to TRBJ2-2, with TRBD2 matching over 15 bases. Looked up from germline, CDR1 is SGHRS and CDR2 is YFSETQ. The CDR3 is 19 residues long. J lost 3 bases, V lost 3 bases, and 9 bases had no gene match. CDR3 residues: CASSWPGLAGGQDTGELFF. The CDR3 coding sequence is TGCGCCAGCAGCTGGCCGGGACTAGCGGGAGGACAGGACACCGGGGAGCTGTTTTTT.